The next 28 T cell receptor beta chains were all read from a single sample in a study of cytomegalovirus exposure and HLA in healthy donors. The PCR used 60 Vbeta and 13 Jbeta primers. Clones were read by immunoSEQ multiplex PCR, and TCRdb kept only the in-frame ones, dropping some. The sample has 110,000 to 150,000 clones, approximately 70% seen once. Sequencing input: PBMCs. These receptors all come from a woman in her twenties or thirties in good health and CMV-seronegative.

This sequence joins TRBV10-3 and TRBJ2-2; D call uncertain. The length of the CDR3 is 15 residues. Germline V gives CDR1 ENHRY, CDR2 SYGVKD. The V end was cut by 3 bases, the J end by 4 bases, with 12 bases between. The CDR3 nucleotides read TGTGCCATCAGTGACACGAGCGATCTCACCGGGGAGCTGTTTTTT. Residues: CAISDTSDLTGELFF.

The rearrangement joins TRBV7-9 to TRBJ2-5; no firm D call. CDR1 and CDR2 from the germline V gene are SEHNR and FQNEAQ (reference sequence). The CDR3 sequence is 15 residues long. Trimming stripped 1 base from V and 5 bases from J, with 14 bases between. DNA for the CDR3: TGTGCCAGCAGCTTAGGTATCAAAGCCCGGGAGACCCAGTACTTC. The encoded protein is CASSLGIKARETQYF.

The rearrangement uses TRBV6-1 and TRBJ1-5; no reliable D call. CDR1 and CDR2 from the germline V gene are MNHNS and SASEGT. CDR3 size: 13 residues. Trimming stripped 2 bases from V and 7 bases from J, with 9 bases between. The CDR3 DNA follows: TGTGCCAGCAGTGAATTACCGGGGCAGCCCCAGCATTTT. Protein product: CASSELPGQPQHF.

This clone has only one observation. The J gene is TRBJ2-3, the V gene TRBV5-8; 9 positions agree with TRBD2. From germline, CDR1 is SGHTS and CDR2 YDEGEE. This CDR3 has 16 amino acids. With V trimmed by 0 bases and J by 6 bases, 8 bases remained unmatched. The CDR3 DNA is TGTGCCAGCAGCTTGGTGGCGGGGGGGCATTTGGATACGCAGTATTTT. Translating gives CASSLVAGGHLDTQYF.

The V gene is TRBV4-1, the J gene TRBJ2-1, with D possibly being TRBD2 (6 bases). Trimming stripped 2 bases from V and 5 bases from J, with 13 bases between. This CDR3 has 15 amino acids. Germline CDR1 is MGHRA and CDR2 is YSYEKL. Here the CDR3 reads CASSQRGIVNNEQFF. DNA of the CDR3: TGCGCCAGCAGCCAACGCGGGATCGTCAACAATGAGCAGTTCTTC.

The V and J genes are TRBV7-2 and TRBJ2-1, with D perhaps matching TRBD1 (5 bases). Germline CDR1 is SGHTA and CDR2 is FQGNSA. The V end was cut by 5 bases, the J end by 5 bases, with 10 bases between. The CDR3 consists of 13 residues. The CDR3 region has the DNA TGTGCCAGCAGCCCGGACATCCACAATGAGCAGTTCTTC. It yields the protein CASSPDIHNEQFF.

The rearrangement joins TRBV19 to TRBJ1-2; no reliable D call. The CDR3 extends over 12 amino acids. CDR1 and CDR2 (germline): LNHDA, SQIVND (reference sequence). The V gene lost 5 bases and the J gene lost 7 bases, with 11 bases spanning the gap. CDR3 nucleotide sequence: TGTGCCAGTAGTTCCCCGAACAGTGGCTACACCTTC. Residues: CASSSPNSGYTF.

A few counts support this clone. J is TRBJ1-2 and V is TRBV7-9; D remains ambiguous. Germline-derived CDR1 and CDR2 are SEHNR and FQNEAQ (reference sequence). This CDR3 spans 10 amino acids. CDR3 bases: TGTTCCGGAGGGAGCTATGGCTACACCTTC. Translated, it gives CSGGSYGYTF.

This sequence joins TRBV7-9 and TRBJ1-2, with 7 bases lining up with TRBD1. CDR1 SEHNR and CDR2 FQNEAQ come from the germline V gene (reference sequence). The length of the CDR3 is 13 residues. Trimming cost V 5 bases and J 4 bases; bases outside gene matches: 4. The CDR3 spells CASSRQGVYGYTF. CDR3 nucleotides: TGTGCCAGCAGCCGACAGGGAGTCTATGGCTACACCTTC.

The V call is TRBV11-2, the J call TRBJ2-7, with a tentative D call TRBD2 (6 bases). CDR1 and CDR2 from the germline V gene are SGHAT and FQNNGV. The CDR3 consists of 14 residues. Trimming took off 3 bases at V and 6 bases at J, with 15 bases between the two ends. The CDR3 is CASSFGTLTREQYV. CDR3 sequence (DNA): TGTGCCAGCAGCTTCGGGACTCTTACACGCGAGCAGTACGTC.

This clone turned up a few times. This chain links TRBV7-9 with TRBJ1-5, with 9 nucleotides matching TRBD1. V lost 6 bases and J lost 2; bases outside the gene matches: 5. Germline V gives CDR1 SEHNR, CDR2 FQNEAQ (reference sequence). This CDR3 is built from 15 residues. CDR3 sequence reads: CASSQDRGRNQPQHF. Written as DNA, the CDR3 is TGTGCCAGCAGTCAGGACAGGGGACGCAATCAGCCCCAGCATTTT. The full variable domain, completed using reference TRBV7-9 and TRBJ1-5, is DTGVSQNPRHKITKRGQNVTFRCDPISEHNRLYWYRQTLGQGPEFLTYFQNEAQLEKSRLLSDRFSAERPKGSFSTLEIQRTEQGDSAMYLCASSQDRGRNQPQHFGDGTRLSIL.

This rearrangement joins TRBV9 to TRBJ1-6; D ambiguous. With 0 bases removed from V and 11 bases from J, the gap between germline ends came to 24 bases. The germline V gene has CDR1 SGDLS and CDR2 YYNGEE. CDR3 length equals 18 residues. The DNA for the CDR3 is TGTGCCAGCAGCGTAGCGGTGCAAGTCCCGTCTCCCGGGGCACCCCTCCACTTT. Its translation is CASSVAVQVPSPGAPLHF.

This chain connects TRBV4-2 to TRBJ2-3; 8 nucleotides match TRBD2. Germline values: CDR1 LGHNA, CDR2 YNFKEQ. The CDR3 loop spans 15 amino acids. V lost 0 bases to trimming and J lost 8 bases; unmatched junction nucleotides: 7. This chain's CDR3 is CASSQDDRGGGTQYF. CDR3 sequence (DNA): TGTGCCAGCAGCCAAGATGACCGGGGGGGCGGTACGCAGTATTTT.

CDR3 sequence (DNA): TGTGCCAGCAGCTCCGGACAGGGGGGGCACTATGGCTACACCTTC. The encoded protein is CASSSGQGGHYGYTF. The J gene is TRBJ1-2, the V gene TRBV7-9, with 10 bases aligning to TRBD1. V shed 4 bases and J 3 bases; nucleotides not matched to a gene: 5. The CDR3 covers 15 residues. Germline V CDR1 and CDR2: SEHNR, FQNEAQ (reference sequence). Combining the CDR3 with reference TRBV7-9 and TRBJ1-2 gives the whole variable domain DTGVSQNPRHKITKRGQNVTFRCDPISEHNRLYWYRQTLGQGPEFLTYFQNEAQLEKSRLLSDRFSAERPKGSFSTLEIQRTEQGDSAMYLCASSSGQGGHYGYTFGSGTRLTVV.

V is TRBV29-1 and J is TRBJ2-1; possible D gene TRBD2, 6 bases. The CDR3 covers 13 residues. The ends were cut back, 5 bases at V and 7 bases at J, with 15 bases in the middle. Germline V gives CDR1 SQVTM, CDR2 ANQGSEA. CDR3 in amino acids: CSVSPILANEQFF. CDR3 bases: TGCAGCGTTTCCCCTATCCTAGCGAATGAGCAGTTCTTC.

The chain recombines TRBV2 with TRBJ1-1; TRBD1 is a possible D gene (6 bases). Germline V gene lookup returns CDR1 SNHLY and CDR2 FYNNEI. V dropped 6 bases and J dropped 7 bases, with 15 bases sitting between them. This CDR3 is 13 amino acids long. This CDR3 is CASRVTQGSEAFF. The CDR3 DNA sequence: TGTGCCAGCAGGGTAACACAGGGAAGTGAAGCTTTCTTT.

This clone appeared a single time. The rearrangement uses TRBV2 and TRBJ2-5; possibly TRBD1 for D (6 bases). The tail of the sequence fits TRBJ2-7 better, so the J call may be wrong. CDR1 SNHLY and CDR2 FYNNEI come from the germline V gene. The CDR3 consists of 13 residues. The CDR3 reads CASSEVRGHEQYF. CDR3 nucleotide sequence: TGTGCCAGCAGTGAGGTCAGGGGCCACGAGCAGTACTTC.

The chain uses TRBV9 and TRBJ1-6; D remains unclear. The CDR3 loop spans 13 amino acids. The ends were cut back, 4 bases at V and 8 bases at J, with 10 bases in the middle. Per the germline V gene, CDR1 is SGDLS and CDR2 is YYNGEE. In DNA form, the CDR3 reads TGTGCCAGCAGCCCCCAGGTAGATTCACCCCTCCACTTT. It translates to CASSPQVDSPLHF.

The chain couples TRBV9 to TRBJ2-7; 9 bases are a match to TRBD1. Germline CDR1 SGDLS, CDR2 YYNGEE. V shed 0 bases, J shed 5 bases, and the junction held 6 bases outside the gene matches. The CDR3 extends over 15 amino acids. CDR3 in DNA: TGTGCCAGCAGCGTAGGAGGACAGGGGACCGACGAGCAGTACTTC. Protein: CASSVGGQGTDEQYF.

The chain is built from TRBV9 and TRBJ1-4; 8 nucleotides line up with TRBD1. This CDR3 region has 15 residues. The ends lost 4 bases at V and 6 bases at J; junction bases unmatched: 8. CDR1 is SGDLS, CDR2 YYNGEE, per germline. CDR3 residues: CASSPGQGWDEKLFF. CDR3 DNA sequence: TGTGCCAGCAGCCCAGGACAGGGATGGGATGAAAAACTGTTTTTT.

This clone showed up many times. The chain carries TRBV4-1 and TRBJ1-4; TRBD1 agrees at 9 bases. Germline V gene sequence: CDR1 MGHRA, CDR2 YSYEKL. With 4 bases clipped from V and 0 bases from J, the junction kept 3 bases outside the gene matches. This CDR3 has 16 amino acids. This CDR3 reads CASSPGQGTTNEKLFF. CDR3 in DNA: TGCGCCAGCAGCCCGGGACAGGGTACAACTAATGAAAAACTGTTTTTT.

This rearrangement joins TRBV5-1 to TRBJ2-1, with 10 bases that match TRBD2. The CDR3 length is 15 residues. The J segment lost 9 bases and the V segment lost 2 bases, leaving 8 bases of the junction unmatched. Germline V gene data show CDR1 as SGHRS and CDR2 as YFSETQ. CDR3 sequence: CASSLAGGPFGEQFF. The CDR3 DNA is TGCGCCAGCAGCTTAGCGGGAGGGCCTTTTGGTGAGCAGTTCTTC.

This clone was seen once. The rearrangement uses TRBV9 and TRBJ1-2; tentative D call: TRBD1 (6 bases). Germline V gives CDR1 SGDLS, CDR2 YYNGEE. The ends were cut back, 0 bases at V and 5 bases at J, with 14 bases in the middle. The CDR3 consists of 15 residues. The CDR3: CASSVEPRQGYGYTF. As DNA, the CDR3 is TGTGCCAGCAGCGTAGAGCCCCGGCAGGGGTATGGCTACACCTTC. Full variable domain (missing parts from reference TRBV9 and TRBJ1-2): DSGVTQTPKHLITATGQRVTLRCSPRSGDLSVYWYQQSLDQGLQFLIQYYNGEERAKGNILERFSAQQFPDLHSELNLSSLELGDSALYFCASSVEPRQGYGYTFGSGTRLTVV.

DNA of the CDR3: TGTGCCAGCAGCACTCCTAGCGGGAGGCCGAGCTCCTACAATGAGCAGTTCTTC. Translation gives CASSTPSGRPSSYNEQFF. This chain uses TRBV7-2 with TRBJ2-1, with 11 bases aligning to TRBD2. Trimming took 5 bases from V and 0 from J; bases not matched to a gene: 9. CDR1 is SGHTA, CDR2 FQGNSA, per germline. The CDR3 is 18 amino acids.

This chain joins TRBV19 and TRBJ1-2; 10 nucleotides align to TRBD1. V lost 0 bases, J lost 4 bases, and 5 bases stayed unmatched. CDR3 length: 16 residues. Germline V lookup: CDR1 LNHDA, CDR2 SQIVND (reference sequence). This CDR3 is CASSIDTGQGTYGYTF. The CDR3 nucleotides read TGTGCCAGTAGTATAGACACGGGACAGGGGACCTATGGCTACACCTTC.

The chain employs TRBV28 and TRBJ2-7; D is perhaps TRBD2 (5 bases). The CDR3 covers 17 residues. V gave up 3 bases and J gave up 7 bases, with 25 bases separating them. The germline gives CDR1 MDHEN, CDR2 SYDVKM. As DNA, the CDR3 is TGTGCCAGCAGTTTTCCAAGAGGGAGTGCCATATTGGGGGAGCAGTACTTC. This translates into CASSFPRGSAILGEQYF.

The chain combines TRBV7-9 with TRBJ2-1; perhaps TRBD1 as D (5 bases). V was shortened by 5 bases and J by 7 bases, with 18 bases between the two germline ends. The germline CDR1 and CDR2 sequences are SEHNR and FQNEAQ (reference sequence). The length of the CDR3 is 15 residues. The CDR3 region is CASSTSPGLSNEQFF. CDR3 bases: TGTGCCAGCAGCACAAGCCCAGGGTTGTCGAATGAGCAGTTCTTC.

The CDR3 DNA is TGTGCCAGCAGTTACGGACAGGCGGACGGCAATCAGCCCCAGCATTTT. This codes for CASSYGQADGNQPQHF. V and J are TRBV6-6 and TRBJ1-5, with 7 nucleotides matching TRBD1. J lost 2 bases, V lost 2 bases, and 6 bases had no gene match. The CDR3 spans 16 residues. Germline values: CDR1 MNHNY, CDR2 SVGAGI (reference sequence).